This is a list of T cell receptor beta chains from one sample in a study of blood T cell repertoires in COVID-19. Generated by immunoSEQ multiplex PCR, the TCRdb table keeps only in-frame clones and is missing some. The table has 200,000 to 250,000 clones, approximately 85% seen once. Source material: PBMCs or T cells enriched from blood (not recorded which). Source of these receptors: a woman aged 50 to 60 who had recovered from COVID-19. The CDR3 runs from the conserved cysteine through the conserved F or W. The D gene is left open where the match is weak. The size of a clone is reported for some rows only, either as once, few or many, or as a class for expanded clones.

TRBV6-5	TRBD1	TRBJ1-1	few	CASSTGTGSTEAFF	TGTGCCAGCAGTACCGGGACAGGGTCCACTGAAGCTTTCTTT
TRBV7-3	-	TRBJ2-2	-	CASSRVNTGELFF	TGTGCCAGCAGCAGAGTGAACACCGGGGAGCTGTTTTTT
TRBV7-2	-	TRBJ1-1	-	CASSLVSEGTIPEAFF	TGTGCCAGCAGCTTAGTTTCAGAGGGGACAATTCCTGAAGCTTTCTTT
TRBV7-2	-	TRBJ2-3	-	CASSGRGRGAPSSTDTQYF	TGTGCCAGCAGCGGACGTGGGAGGGGGGCTCCCTCGAGCACAGATACGCAGTATTTT
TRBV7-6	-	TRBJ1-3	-	CASSPSGGRANWGTIYF	TGTGCCAGCAGCCCCAGCGGGGGTCGGGCGAACTGGGGGACCATATATTTT
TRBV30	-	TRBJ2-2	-	CAWSTLPGELFF	TGTGCCTGGAGTACTTTGCCCGGGGAGCTGTTTTTT
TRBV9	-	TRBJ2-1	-	CASSGSTYNEQFF	TGTGCCAGCAGCGGTAGTACCTACAATGAGCAGTTCTTC
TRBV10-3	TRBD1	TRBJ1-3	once	CAGGTGELGSTIYF	TGTGCCGGTGGGACAGGAGAACTCGGAAGCACCATATATTTT
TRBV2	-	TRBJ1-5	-	CASSGQSRGGQPQHF	TGTGCCAGCAGTGGCCAATCCCGGGGGGGTCAGCCCCAGCATTTT
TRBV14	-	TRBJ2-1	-	CASSQVGRASSSYNEQFF	TGTGCCAGCAGCCAAGTCGGCAGGGCGAGTAGCTCCTACAATGAGCAGTTCTTC
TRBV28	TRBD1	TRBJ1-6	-	CASSPRQGGDSPLHF	TGTGCCAGCAGCCCGCGACAGGGTGGGGATTCACCCCTCCACTTT
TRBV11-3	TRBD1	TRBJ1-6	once	CASSRQGGNSPLHF	TGTGCCAGCAGCCGACAGGGTGGCAATTCACCCCTCCACTTT
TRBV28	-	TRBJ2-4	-	CASAERTIAKNIQYF	TGTGCCAGTGCGGAAAGGACAATAGCCAAAAACATTCAGTACTTC
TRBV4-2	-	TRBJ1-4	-	CASSQGGREREKLFF	TGTGCCAGCAGCCAAGGGGGCAGAGAGAGAGAAAAACTGTTTTTT
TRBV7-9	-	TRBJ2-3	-	CASSRNTGDTQYF	TGTGCCAGCAGCCGTAATACAGGGGATACGCAGTATTTT
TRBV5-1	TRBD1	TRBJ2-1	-	CASSTGEIGRNEQFF	TGCGCCAGCAGCACAGGGGAAATCGGGCGCAATGAGCAGTTCTTC
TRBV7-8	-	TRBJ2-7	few	CASSPPPTYEQYF	TGTGCCAGCAGCCCCCCCCCAACCTACGAGCAGTACTTC
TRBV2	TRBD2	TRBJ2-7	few	CASRGDSYEQYF	TGTGCAAGCCGGGGGGACTCCTACGAGCAGTACTTC
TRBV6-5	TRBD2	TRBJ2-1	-	CASSGTSGIYNEQFF	TGTGCCAGCAGCGGGACTAGCGGGATCTACAATGAGCAGTTCTTC
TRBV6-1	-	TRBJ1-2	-	CASSERWEGSYGYTF	TGTGCCAGCAGTGAACGGTGGGAGGGGAGCTATGGCTACACCTTC
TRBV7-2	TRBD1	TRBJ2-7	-	CASSLEQGAYEQYF	TGTGCCAGCAGCTTAGAACAGGGGGCCTACGAGCAGTACTTC
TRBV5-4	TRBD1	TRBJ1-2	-	CASSLAGARGPGGYTF	TGTGCCAGCAGCTTGGCTGGAGCCAGGGGGCCGGGGGGCTACACCTTC
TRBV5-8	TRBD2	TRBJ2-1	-	CASSPWTSQTHKYNEQFF	TGTGCCAGCAGCCCATGGACTAGCCAGACTCATAAATACAATGAGCAGTTCTTC
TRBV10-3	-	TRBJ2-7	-	CAISPRDYSYEQYF	TGTGCCATCAGTCCCCGGGATTACTCCTACGAGCAGTACTTC
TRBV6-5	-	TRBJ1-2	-	CASSTPDKFGYGYTF	TGTGCCAGCAGTACGCCGGACAAGTTCGGCTATGGCTACACCTTC
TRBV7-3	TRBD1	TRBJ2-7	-	CASSASGTGTYEQYF	TGTGCCAGCAGCGCTTCTGGGACAGGGACCTACGAGCAGTACTTC
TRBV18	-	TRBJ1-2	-	CASSPTADTQDHGYTF	TGTGCCAGCTCACCGACCGCGGACACCCAGGACCATGGCTACACCTTC
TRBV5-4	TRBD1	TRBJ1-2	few	CASSPGTVRYGYTF	TGTGCCAGCAGCCCCGGGACAGTTCGCTATGGCTACACCTTC
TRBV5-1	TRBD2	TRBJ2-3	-	CASSLGTSGTDTQYF	TGCGCCAGCAGCTTGGGGACTAGCGGCACAGATACGCAGTATTTT
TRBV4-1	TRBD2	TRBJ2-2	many	CASSHRLAGVGPNTGELFF	TGCGCCAGCAGCCATCGATTAGCGGGAGTTGGGCCGAACACCGGGGAGCTGTTTTTT
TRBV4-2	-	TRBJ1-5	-	CASSREVRSSGKNQPQHF	TGTGCCAGCAGCCGGGAGGTTCGATCTTCTGGGAAGAATCAGCCCCAGCATTTT
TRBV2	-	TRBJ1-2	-	CASSDRGRGYGYTF	TGTGCCAGCAGTGACAGGGGACGTGGCTATGGCTACACCTTC
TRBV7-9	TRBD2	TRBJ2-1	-	CASSFPPRREGGNEQFF	TGTGCCAGCAGCTTCCCCCCGAGGCGGGAGGGGGGGAATGAGCAGTTCTTC
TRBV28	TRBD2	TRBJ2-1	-	CASHTGGTYNEQFF	TGTGCCAGTCATACGGGGGGGACCTACAATGAGCAGTTCTTC
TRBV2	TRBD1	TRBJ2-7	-	CASRFSTGRYEQYF	TGTGCCAGCAGATTTTCGACAGGGCGTTACGAGCAGTACTTC
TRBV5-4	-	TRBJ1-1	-	CASSLSQGRNMNTEAFF	TGTGCCAGCAGCTTGTCACAGGGACGGAACATGAACACTGAAGCTTTCTTT
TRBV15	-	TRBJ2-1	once	CATSRSGGLTYNEQFF	TGTGCCACCAGCAGATCGGGGGGCTTGACCTACAATGAGCAGTTCTTC
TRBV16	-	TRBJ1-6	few	CASSQSRPSSYNSPLHF	TGTGCCAGCAGCCAATCGAGGCCGAGCTCCTATAATTCACCCCTCCACTTT
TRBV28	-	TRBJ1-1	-	CASSLVQMNTEAFF	TGTGCCAGCAGTTTGGTGCAGATGAACACTGAAGCTTTCTTT
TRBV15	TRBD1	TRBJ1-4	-	CATSRVGQPNEKLFF	TGTGCCACCAGCAGAGTGGGACAGCCGAATGAAAAACTGTTTTTT
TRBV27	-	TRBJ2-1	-	CASTTTSSSYNEQFF	TGTGCCAGCACCACTACGTCAAGTTCCTACAATGAGCAGTTCTTC
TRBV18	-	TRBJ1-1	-	CASSPQPGLDEAFF	TGTGCCAGCTCACCACAACCAGGATTAGATGAAGCTTTCTTT
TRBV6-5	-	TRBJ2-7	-	CATSTGTYEQYF	TGTGCCACCTCCACAGGGACCTACGAGCAGTACTTC
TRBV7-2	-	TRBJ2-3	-	CASSGQAYSGATDTQYF	TGTGCCAGCAGCGGACAGGCCTATAGCGGAGCCACAGATACGCAGTATTTT
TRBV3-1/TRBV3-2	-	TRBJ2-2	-	CASSQGGGTGELFF	TGTGCCAGCAGCCAAGGGGGCGGTACCGGGGAGCTGTTTTTT
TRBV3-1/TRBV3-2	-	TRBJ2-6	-	CASSQGRSDSGANVLTF	TGTGCCAGCAGCCAGGGCAGGTCCGACTCTGGGGCCAACGTCCTGACTTTC
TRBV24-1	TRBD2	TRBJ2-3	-	CATGGLAGVPDTQYF	TGTGCCACCGGGGGACTAGCGGGAGTGCCAGATACGCAGTATTTT
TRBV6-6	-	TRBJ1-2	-	CASSFVTVSRGYTF	TGTGCCAGCAGTTTTGTGACAGTATCGAGGGGCTACACCTTC
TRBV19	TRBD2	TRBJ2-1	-	CASTILAGVFDEQFF	TGTGCCAGTACCATACTAGCGGGAGTTTTTGATGAGCAGTTCTTC
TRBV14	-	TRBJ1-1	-	CASSRVGGPSSEAFF	TGTGCCAGCAGCCGGGTTGGAGGTCCTAGCTCTGAAGCTTTCTTT
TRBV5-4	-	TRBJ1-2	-	CASSLDSRRNYGYTF	TGTGCCAGCAGCTTGGATAGTCGGCGGAACTATGGCTACACCTTC
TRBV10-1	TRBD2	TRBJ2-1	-	CASSESASGGPYNEQFF	TGCGCCAGCAGTGAGTCCGCTAGCGGGGGGCCCTACAATGAGCAGTTCTTC
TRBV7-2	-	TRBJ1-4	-	CASSSEYGNEKLFF	TGTGCCAGCAGCTCCGAGTACGGTAATGAAAAACTGTTTTTT
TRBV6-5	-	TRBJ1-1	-	CASTRQSGTEAFF	TGTGCCAGCACTCGACAGAGTGGGACTGAAGCTTTCTTT